The 23 T cell receptor beta chains given below trace back to one sample, sequenced in a study of shared clonotypes between healthy human individuals. Clones were sequenced by immunoSEQ multiplex PCR, and TCRdb holds only the in-frame ones, with some missing. Of roughly 500,000 clones in the sample, about 78% were seen once. The specimen sequenced was PBMCs. The receptors stem from a woman aged 40-49 years in good health. Some clones in this sample may be carry-over from other donors' samples.

V is TRBV2 and J is TRBJ1-1, with TRBD1 as a possible D gene (5 bases). Trimming removed 4 bases from V and 4 bases from J, with 13 bases in between. CDR3 size: 14 residues. Looked up from germline, CDR1 is SNHLY and CDR2 is FYNNEI. The CDR3: CASSVLPGSTEAFF. Written as DNA, the CDR3 is TGTGCCAGCAGTGTTCTACCAGGGTCCACTGAAGCTTTCTTT. Combining the CDR3 with reference TRBV2 and TRBJ1-1 gives the whole variable domain EPEVTQTPSHQVTQMGQEVILRCVPISNHLYFYWYRQILGQKVEFLVSFYNNEISEKSEIFDDQFSVERPDGSNFTLKIRSTKLEDSAMYFCASSVLPGSTEAFFGQGTRLTVV.

The V gene is TRBV2, the J gene TRBJ1-6, with a weak D call TRBD1 (5 bases). The CDR3 sequence is 12 residues long. CDR1 is SNHLY, CDR2 FYNNEI, per germline. The V end lost 5 bases, the J end lost 7 bases, and 6 bases lay between the germline ends. Written as DNA, the CDR3 is TGTGCCAGCAGTCGACAGAATTCACCCCTCCACTTT. The encoded protein is CASSRQNSPLHF.

This chain links TRBV29-1 with TRBJ1-2; 7 bases are a match to TRBD1. The CDR3 extends over 14 amino acids. Trimming cost V 6 bases and J 4 bases; bases outside gene matches: 11. Germline CDR1 reads SQVTM; CDR2 reads ANQGSEA. The CDR3 is CSVGVPGQRYGYTF. The CDR3 nucleotides read TGCAGCGTCGGGGTCCCGGGACAGCGCTATGGCTACACCTTC.

V and J are TRBV2 and TRBJ2-1; D is perhaps TRBD2 (6 bases). The CDR3 extends over 12 amino acids. Between the trimmed V and J ends, which lost 8 bases and 8 bases, there was a span of 13 bases. CDR1 is SNHLY and CDR2 is FYNNEI in the germline V gene. CDR3 sequence reads: CASRILAHEQFF. The DNA for the CDR3 is TGTGCCAGCCGAATACTAGCACATGAGCAGTTCTTC.

The rearrangement joins TRBV4-1 to TRBJ1-4; TRBD1 matches 7 bases. J lost 8 bases, V lost 0 bases, and 9 bases had no gene match. In germline, CDR1 is MGHRA, CDR2 YSYEKL. This CDR3 has 16 amino acids. In DNA, the CDR3 is TGCGCCAGCAGCCAAGATCTAGGACAGGCTGGCGAAAAACTGTTTTTT. It codes for CASSQDLGQAGEKLFF.

For the CDR3, the DNA is TGTGCCAGCAGCCCCTTTGTAGGGGGTTACGAGCAGTACTTC. Translated, it gives CASSPFVGGYEQYF. This chain uses TRBV7-9 with TRBJ2-7; perhaps TRBD1 as D (6 bases). The CDR3 is 14 amino acids. The germline V and J ends were trimmed by 5 bases and 4 bases, with 15 bases remaining between them. Per germline, CDR1 SEHNR and CDR2 FQNEAQ (reference sequence).

The chain carries TRBV11-2 and TRBJ2-3; 9 bases agree with TRBD1. Germline CDR1 and CDR2: SGHAT and FQNNGV. V was clipped by 2 bases and J by 5 bases; unmatched bases: 5. CDR3 length: 15 residues. CDR3 bases: TGTGCCAGCAGCTTAAACAGGGGGCTAGGAGATACGCAGTATTTT. It specifies CASSLNRGLGDTQYF.

This clone was counted a few times. This chain uses TRBV6-1 with TRBJ2-2; TRBD2 agrees at 10 bases. This CDR3 region has 16 residues. The germline gives CDR1 MNHNS, CDR2 SASEGT. V lost 4 bases to trimming and J lost 6 bases; unmatched junction nucleotides: 8. CDR3 coding DNA: TGTGCCAGCAGTGTGGCTAGCGGGAGTAGGGCCGGGGAGCTGTTTTTT. The encoded protein is CASSVASGSRAGELFF.

This clone was observed a handful of times. The V gene is TRBV5-1, the J gene TRBJ1-3, with D unresolved. Trimming shortened V by 4 bases and J by 4 bases, and 9 bases separated the two germline ends. This CDR3 region has 13 residues. Germline CDR1 reads SGHRS; CDR2 reads YFSETQ. CDR3 region: CASSLGRGNTIYF. The CDR3 bases are TGCGCCAGCAGCCTTGGACGGGGAAACACCATATATTTT.

The V and J genes are TRBV4-3 and TRBJ2-3; D may be TRBD2 (6 bases). Trimming removed 4 bases at V and 4 bases at J, with 15 bases between. The CDR3 runs to 15 residues. CDR1 and CDR2 from the germline V gene are LGHNA and YSLEER. CDR3 nucleotides: TGCGCCAGCAGCCTATCTGGGGGAGGCCCAGATACGCAGTATTTT. Residues: CASSLSGGGPDTQYF.

The rearrangement uses TRBV19 and TRBJ1-6; unclear D gene. The V gene lost 3 bases and the J gene lost 0 bases, with 6 bases spanning the gap. The CDR3 totals 15 residues. Germline loops: CDR1 LNHDA, CDR2 SQIVND (reference sequence). CDR3 DNA sequence: TGTGCCAGTAGTATGTCCAGCTCCTATAATTCACCCCTCCACTTT. It specifies CASSMSSSYNSPLHF.

In regard to this clone: One end of the junction varies from germline; a read error may be responsible. The sample holds other DNA sequences that translate to the same CDR3. The chain couples TRBV5-6 to TRBJ1-1; 7 nucleotides agree with TRBD1. The CDR3 totals 18 residues. CDR1 is SGHDT and CDR2 is YYEEEE in the germline V gene. The CDR3 loop reads CASSPPDRVGHLNTEAFF. DNA of the CDR3: TGTGCCAGCAGCCCCCCAGACAGGGTTGGGCACTTGAACACTGAGGCTTTCTTT.

This clone has a handful of counts. The gene calls are TRBV30 and TRBJ2-2; D remains ambiguous. Germline CDR1 GTSNPN, CDR2 SVGIG (reference sequence). Trimming removed 4 bases from V and 6 bases from J, with 3 bases in between. This CDR3 is 10 amino acids long. This chain's CDR3 is CAWKAGELFF. As DNA, the CDR3 is TGTGCCTGGAAGGCCGGGGAGCTGTTTTTT.

This chain links TRBV5-1 with TRBJ2-7; 11 nucleotides line up with TRBD2. Germline loops: CDR1 SGHRS, CDR2 YFSETQ. The J segment lost 0 bases and the V segment lost 3 bases, leaving 5 bases of the junction unmatched. The CDR3 loop spans 16 amino acids. The CDR3 DNA follows: TGCGCCAGCAGCTCGGGACTAGCGGTAAGCTCCTACGAGCAGTACTTC. It specifies CASSSGLAVSSYEQYF.

CDR3 nucleotide sequence: TGTGCCAGCAGTTCCCGGCCTGGGAGGGGGCCCTACAATGAGCAGTTCTTC. It is translated as CASSSRPGRGPYNEQFF. V usage is TRBV28 and J usage is TRBJ2-1; perhaps D is TRBD1 or TRBD2 (7 bases each). Looked up from germline, CDR1 is MDHEN and CDR2 is SYDVKM. The germline V and J ends were trimmed by 4 bases and 2 bases, with 18 bases remaining between them. The CDR3 consists of 17 residues. Supplemented by reference TRBV28 and TRBJ2-1, the full variable domain reads DVKVTQSSRYLVKRTGEKVFLECVQDMDHENMFWYRQDPGLGLRLIYFSYDVKMKEKGDIPEGYSVSREKKERFSLILESASTNQTSMYLCASSSRPGRGPYNEQFFGPGTRLTVL.

The chain has TRBV27 and TRBJ1-4; a weak D match, TRBD1 (5 bases). CDR1 and CDR2 (germline): MNHEY, SMNVEV (reference sequence). V was shortened by 5 bases and J by 8 bases, with 21 bases between the two germline ends. This CDR3 has 16 residues. The CDR3 DNA reads as TGTGCCAGCAGTCCCGGGAGGGGCTTGGCCGTGGAAAAACTGTTTTTT. This codes for CASSPGRGLAVEKLFF.

CDR3 protein: CASSLRPGDGDEQFF. The CDR3, as DNA: TGCGCCAGCAGCTTACGACCGGGAGATGGGGATGAGCAGTTCTTC. The chain joins TRBV5-1 to TRBJ2-1; possibly TRBD2 for D (6 bases). This CDR3 comprises 15 residues. Germline CDR1 reads SGHRS; CDR2 reads YFSETQ. V was clipped by 2 bases and J by 8 bases, with 17 bases between them.

V usage is TRBV9 and J usage is TRBJ2-3, with a weak D call TRBD1 (7 bases). Between the trimmed V and J ends, which lost 2 bases and 2 bases, there was a span of 18 bases. The V gene's germline CDR1 is SGDLS and CDR2 YYNGEE. This CDR3 is 17 amino acids long. This chain's CDR3 is CASSVPRGVADTDTQYF. The CDR3 coding sequence is TGTGCCAGCAGCGTGCCCAGGGGGGTAGCGGACACAGATACGCAGTATTTT. Complete variable domain (other parts from reference TRBV9 and TRBJ2-3): DSGVTQTPKHLITATGQRVTLRCSPRSGDLSVYWYQQSLDQGLQFLIQYYNGEERAKGNILERFSAQQFPDLHSELNLSSLELGDSALYFCASSVPRGVADTDTQYFGPGTRLTVL.

This clone came up a few times. The chain employs TRBV5-1 and TRBJ1-5; TRBD1 aligns across 7 bases. The CDR3 sequence is 15 residues long. V shed 3 bases and J 2 bases; nucleotides not matched to a gene: 5. Germline CDR1 and CDR2: SGHRS and YFSETQ. Here the CDR3 DNA reads TGCGCCAGCAGCTCGGACGGACAGGGCAATCAGCCCCAGCATTTT. Encoded protein: CASSSDGQGNQPQHF. Using reference TRBV5-1 and TRBJ1-5 for the parts outside the CDR3, the full variable domain is KAGVTQTPRYLIKTRGQQVTLSCSPISGHRSVSWYQQTPGQGLQFLFEYFSETQRNKGNFPGRFSGRQFSNSRSEMNVSTLELGDSALYLCASSSDGQGNQPQHFGDGTRLSIL.

With regard to this clone: Additional DNA sequences in this sample encode the identical CDR3. This chain uses TRBV6-4 with TRBJ2-1; TRBD2 agrees at 9 bases. Germline V gene lookup returns CDR1 MRHNA and CDR2 SNTAGT. CDR3 length: 14 residues. V lost 3 bases and J lost 6; bases outside the gene matches: 3. For the CDR3, the DNA is TGTGCCAGCAGTGAGGGTAGCGGGAGCAATGAGCAGTTCTTC. This encodes CASSEGSGSNEQFF.

This chain connects TRBV19 to TRBJ1-2; unclear D gene. The ends were cut back, 3 bases at V and 5 bases at J, with 16 bases in the middle. Germline V gives CDR1 LNHDA, CDR2 SQIVND (reference sequence). The CDR3 contains 15 residues. The CDR3 nucleotides are TGTGCCAGTAGTATCCCGCGGGGAGGCGGGTATGGCTACACCTTC. It codes for CASSIPRGGGYGYTF.

V gene TRBV7-2 combines with J gene TRBJ1-2; tentative D call: TRBD1 (5 bases). The CDR3 spans 14 residues. Trimming cost V 4 bases and J 7 bases, with 16 bases left between them. CDR1 and CDR2 from the germline V gene are SGHTA and FQGNSA. This CDR3 is CASSWVGQVPGYTF. The CDR3 bases are TGTGCCAGCAGCTGGGTGGGGCAGGTCCCTGGCTACACCTTC.

This clone has a handful of counts. This chain joins TRBV16 and TRBJ1-1, with D hard to call. The V and J ends lost 2 bases and 1 base respectively, with 8 bases between them. The CDR3 loop spans 14 amino acids. CDR1 is KGHSY and CDR2 is FQNENV in the germline V gene. The CDR3 DNA follows: TGTGCCAGCAGCCAACAGACACCGAACACTGAAGCTTTCTTT. This translates into CASSQQTPNTEAFF.